These 10 T cell receptor beta chains came from one sample sequenced in a study of T cells in Graves' hyperthyroidism and ophthalmopathy. It was RNA transcripts that yielded the amplified TCR beta CDR3 regions. The study used the HTBI primer set for a first-round RT-PCR of the TCR CDR3. TCRdb redid the calling of the multiplex PCR reads with MiXCR, one entry per CDR3 protein. The table lists hundreds of thousands of distinct CDR3 sequences, 20% of them singletons. The sample taken for sequencing was blood. The receptors shown here come from a man younger than 45 with Graves' ophthalmopathy.

This clonotype has just a few counts. V and J are TRBV28 and TRBJ1-2; D unclear. The V end lost 6 bases, the J end lost 0 bases, and 14 bases lay between the germline ends. From germline, CDR1 is MDHEN and CDR2 SYDVKM. This CDR3 is built from 15 residues. DNA of the CDR3: TGTGCCAGCAGCCCCGGCGGTGTGGCTAACTATGGCTACACCTTC. Translating it yields CASSPGGVANYGYTF.

The chain combines TRBV12-3 or TRBV12-4 with TRBJ1-5; 7 positions agree with TRBD1. The CDR3 totals 14 residues. J gave up 3 bases and V 5 bases, and 4 bases lay outside the gene matches. CDR3 loop: CASSQDRNNQPQHF. Written as DNA, the CDR3 is TGTGCCAGCAGTCAGGACAGGAACAATCAGCCCCAGCATTTT.

There are many counts of this clonotype. The chain employs TRBV6-2 or TRBV6-3 and TRBJ2-1; 7 bases fit TRBD1. This CDR3 is 15 amino acids long. The J segment lost 4 bases and the V segment lost 2 bases, leaving 5 bases of the junction unmatched. Germline V gene data show CDR1 as MNHEY and CDR2 as SVGEGT. CDR3 sequence: CASSYVVQGYNEQFF. For the CDR3, the DNA is TGTGCCAGCAGTTACGTCGTACAGGGGTACAATGAGCAGTTCTTC.

Worth noting for this clonotype: This may stem from a read error, because a much larger clone lies one nucleotide away. Here the CDR3 omits its conserved ending phenylalanine or tryptophan, so a read error is the likely source. The chain carries TRBV2 and TRBJ2-2; tentatively, D is TRBD2 (6 bases). CDR3 length: 13 amino acids. Germline CDR1 is SNHLY and CDR2 is FYNNEI. Trimming removed 9 bases from V and 1 base from J, with 9 bases in between. The CDR3 coding sequence is TGTGCCAGTCGGCGGGAGAACACCGGGGAGCTGTTTTCT. It encodes CASRRENTGELFS.

Remarks on this clonotype: Possible read error: a much larger clone is one base away. The rearrangement uses TRBV3-1 and TRBJ1-1, with D unclear. The germline CDR1 and CDR2 sequences are LGHDT and YNNKEL (reference sequence). The CDR3 extends over 13 amino acids. The DNA for the CDR3 is TGTGCCAGCAGCCACCGGGGTTGGACTGAAGCTCTCTTT. It yields the protein CASSHRGWTEALF.

This clonotype was seen a few times. J is TRBJ2-6 and V is TRBV7-9; TRBD1 matches at 7 bases. Germline V gene sequence: CDR1 SEHNR, CDR2 FQNEAQ (reference sequence). The CDR3 extends over 15 amino acids. The V gene end was trimmed by 5 bases and the J gene end by 2 bases; junction bases not matched to a gene: 3. The CDR3 loop is CASSPTGAGANVLTF. CDR3 DNA sequence: TGTGCCAGCAGCCCAACAGGGGCTGGGGCCAACGTCCTGACTTTC.

This clonotype occurred many times. This sequence joins TRBV30 and TRBJ2-7; D possibly corresponds to TRBD2 (5 bases). The CDR3 runs to 15 residues. Germline V gives CDR1 GTSNPN, CDR2 SVGIG (reference sequence). V was trimmed by 2 bases and J by 2 bases, leaving 16 bases between them. The CDR3: CAWSTLSGSAYEQYF. The CDR3 DNA reads as TGTGCCTGGAGTACCCTTTCGGGGAGCGCCTACGAGCAGTACTTC. Based on the CDR3 plus reference TRBV30 and TRBJ2-7, the full variable domain is SQTIHQWPATLVQPVGSPLSLECTVEGTSNPNLYWYRQAAGRGLQLLFYSVGIGQISSEVPQNLSASRPQDRQFILSSKKLLLSDSGFYLCAWSTLSGSAYEQYFGPGTRLTVT.

This clonotype was seen many times. This chain links TRBV7-2 with TRBJ2-1; TRBD2 matches 11 bases. The trim removed 5 bases at V and 4 bases at J, leaving 7 bases unmatched. Germline values: CDR1 SGHTA, CDR2 FQGNSA. The CDR3 has 16 amino acids. CDR3 sequence: CASSTTGTSGYNEQFF. The CDR3, as DNA: TGTGCCAGCAGCACAACCGGGACTAGCGGATACAATGAGCAGTTCTTC.

This clonotype has more than one count but fewer than ten. This chain joins TRBV6-1 and TRBJ2-3, with D tentatively TRBD2 (6 bases). The CDR3 has 16 amino acids. With 8 bases removed from V and 0 bases from J, the gap between germline ends came to 18 bases. Looked up from germline, CDR1 is MNHNS and CDR2 is SASEGT. The CDR3 DNA reads TGTGCCAGCGCTCTCTTTGGGGCGGGAAGCACAGATACGCAGTATTTT. It codes for CASALFGAGSTDTQYF.

This clonotype was picked up many times. The chain uses TRBV7-2 and TRBJ2-5; D possibly uses TRBD1 or TRBD2 (6 bases each). The CDR3 sequence is 15 residues long. The germline V gene has CDR1 SGHTA and CDR2 FQGNSA. Between the trimmed V and J ends, which lost 3 bases and 2 bases, there was a span of 13 bases. DNA of the CDR3: TGTGCCAGCAGCTTGACTAGTAGGGGGCAAGAGACCCAGTACTTC. As protein: CASSLTSRGQETQYF.